This note documents a single T cell receptor (beta chain) sequence. Its antigen remains unknown. V dropped 5 bases and J dropped 6 bases, with 8 bases sitting between them. CDR1 is PRHDT, CDR2 FYEKMQ, per germline (reference sequence). The CDR3 sequence is 11 residues long. The data were taken from a study of T cell responses to AZD1222 COVID-19 vaccine. Study background: Researchers grouped second doses given at about 4 or about 12 weeks into one pool. Study results and limitations: Mostly white British, mostly female donors; authors suggested clonal diversity may be underestimated. Nearly half of spike-specific TCRs reportedly target unmutated variant regions. Dominant at 160-218 and 743-854, vaccine-associated CD4 TCRs also spanned spike.

Assay used: immunoSEQ multiplex PCR; TCRdb lists only in-frame clones, some missing. The sample carries approximately 150,000 clones, 80% to 95% recorded once. The material was peripheral blood, obtained on day 0 of AZD1222 vaccination. The receptor was isolated from an adult in good health. The V call is TRBV13, the J call TRBJ2-7; D unresolved. CDR3 sequence: CASSTRVEQYF. The CDR3, as DNA: TGTGCCAGCAGCACCCGGGTCGAGCAGTACTTC.